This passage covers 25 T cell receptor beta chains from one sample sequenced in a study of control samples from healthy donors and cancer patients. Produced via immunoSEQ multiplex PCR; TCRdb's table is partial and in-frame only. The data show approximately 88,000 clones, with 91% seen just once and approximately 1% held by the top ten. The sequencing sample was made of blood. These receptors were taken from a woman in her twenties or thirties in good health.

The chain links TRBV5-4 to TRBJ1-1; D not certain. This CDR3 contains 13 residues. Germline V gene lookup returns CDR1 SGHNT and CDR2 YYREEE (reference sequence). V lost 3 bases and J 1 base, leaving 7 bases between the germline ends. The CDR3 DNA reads TGTGCCAGCAGCTGGGGAAGGAACACTGAAGCTTTCTTT. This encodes CASSWGRNTEAFF.

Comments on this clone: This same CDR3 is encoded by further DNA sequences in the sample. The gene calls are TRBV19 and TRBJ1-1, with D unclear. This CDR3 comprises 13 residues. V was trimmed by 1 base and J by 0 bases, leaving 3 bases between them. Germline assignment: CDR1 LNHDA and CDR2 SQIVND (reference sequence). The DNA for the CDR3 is TGTGCCAGTAGTATAGGGATGAACACTGAAGCTTTCTTT. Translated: CASSIGMNTEAFF.

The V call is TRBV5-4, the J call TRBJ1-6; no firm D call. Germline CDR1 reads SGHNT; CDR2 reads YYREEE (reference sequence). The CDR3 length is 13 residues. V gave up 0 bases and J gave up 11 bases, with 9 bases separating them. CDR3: CASSLVPEAPLHF. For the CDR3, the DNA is TGTGCCAGCAGCTTGGTCCCGGAGGCACCCCTCCACTTT.

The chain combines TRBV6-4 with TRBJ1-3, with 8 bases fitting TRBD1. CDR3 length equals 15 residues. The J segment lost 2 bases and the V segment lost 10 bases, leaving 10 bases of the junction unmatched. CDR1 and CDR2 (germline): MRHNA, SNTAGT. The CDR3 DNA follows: TGTGCCAATCCAACCCGGGACAGGCCTGGAAACACCATATATTTT. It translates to CANPTRDRPGNTIYF.

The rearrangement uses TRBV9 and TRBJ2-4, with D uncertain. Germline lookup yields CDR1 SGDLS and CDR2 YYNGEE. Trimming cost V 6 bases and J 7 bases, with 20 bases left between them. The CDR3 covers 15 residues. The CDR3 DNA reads TGTGCCAGCACCCGAGGAGCTGATTCCACGAACATTCAGTACTTC. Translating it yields CASTRGADSTNIQYF.

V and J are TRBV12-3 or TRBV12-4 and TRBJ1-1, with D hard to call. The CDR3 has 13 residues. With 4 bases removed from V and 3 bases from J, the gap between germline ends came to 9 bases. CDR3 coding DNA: TGTGCCAGCAGTTCGCAGAGGTACACTGAAGCTTTCTTT. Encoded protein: CASSSQRYTEAFF.

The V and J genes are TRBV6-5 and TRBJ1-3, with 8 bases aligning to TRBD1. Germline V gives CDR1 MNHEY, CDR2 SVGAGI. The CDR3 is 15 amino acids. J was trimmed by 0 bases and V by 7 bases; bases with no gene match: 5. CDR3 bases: TGTGCCAGCACCCATACAGGGGGCTCTGGAAACACCATATATTTT. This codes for CASTHTGGSGNTIYF.

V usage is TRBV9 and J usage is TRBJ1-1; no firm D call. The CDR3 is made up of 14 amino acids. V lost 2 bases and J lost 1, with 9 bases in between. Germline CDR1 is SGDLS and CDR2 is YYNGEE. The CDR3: CASSVDPKNTEAFF. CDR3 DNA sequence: TGTGCCAGCAGCGTGGACCCAAAGAACACTGAAGCTTTCTTT.

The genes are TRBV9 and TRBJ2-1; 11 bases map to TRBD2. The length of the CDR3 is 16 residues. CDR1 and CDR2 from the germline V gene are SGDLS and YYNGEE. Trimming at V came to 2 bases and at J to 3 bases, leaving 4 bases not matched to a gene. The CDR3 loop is CASSVMGLAVYNEQFF. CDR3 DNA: TGTGCCAGCAGCGTTATGGGACTAGCGGTCTACAATGAGCAGTTCTTC.

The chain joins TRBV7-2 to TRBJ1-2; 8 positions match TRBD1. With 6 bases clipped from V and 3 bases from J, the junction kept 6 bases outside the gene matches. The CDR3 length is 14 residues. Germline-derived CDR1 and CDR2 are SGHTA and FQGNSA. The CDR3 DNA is TGTGCCAGCAGTGGGACAGGAATTTACTATGGCTACACCTTC. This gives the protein CASSGTGIYYGYTF.

CDR3 DNA: TGTGCCTGGAGCGTTGTAACCCGGGGTGAGCAGTTCTTC. Residues: CAWSVVTRGEQFF. The J gene is TRBJ2-1, the V gene TRBV30; TRBD2 is a possible D gene (5 bases). The CDR3 extends over 13 amino acids. Germline CDR1 is GTSNPN and CDR2 is SVGIG (reference sequence). The germline V and J ends were trimmed by 3 bases and 9 bases, with 15 bases remaining between them.

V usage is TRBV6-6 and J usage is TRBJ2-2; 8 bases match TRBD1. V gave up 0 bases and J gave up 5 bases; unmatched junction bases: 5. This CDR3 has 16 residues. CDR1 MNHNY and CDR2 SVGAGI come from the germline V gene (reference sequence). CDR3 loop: CASSYSGQVRTGELFF. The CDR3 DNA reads TGTGCCAGCAGTTACTCGGGACAGGTAAGGACCGGGGAGCTGTTTTTT.

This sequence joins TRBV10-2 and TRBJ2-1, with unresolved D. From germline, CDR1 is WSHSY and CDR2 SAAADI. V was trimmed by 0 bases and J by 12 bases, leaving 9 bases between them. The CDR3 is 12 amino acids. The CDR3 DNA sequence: TGCGCCAGCAGTGAGTCGGTAGTTGGGCAGTTCTTC. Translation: CASSESVVGQFF.

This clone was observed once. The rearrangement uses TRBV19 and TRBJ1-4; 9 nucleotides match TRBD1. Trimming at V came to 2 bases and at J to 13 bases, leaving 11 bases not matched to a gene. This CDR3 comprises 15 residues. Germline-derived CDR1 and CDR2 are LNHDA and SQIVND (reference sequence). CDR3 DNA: TGTGCCAGTAGTATAACAGGCACAGGGGGCGGGAGACTGTTTTTT. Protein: CASSITGTGGGRLFF.

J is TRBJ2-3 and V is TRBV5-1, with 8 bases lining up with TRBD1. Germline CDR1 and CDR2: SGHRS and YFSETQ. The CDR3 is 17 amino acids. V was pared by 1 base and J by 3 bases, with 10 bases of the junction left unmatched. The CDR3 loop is CASSLSLGQGRTDTQYF. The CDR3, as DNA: TGCGCCAGCAGCTTGTCCCTAGGACAGGGTAGAACAGATACGCAGTATTTT.

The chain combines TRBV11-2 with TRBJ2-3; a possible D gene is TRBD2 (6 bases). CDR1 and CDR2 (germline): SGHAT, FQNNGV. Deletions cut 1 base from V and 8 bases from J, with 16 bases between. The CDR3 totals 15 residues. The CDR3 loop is CASSLVAGQGGTQYF. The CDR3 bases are TGTGCCAGCAGCTTAGTGGCGGGGCAAGGCGGTACGCAGTATTTT.

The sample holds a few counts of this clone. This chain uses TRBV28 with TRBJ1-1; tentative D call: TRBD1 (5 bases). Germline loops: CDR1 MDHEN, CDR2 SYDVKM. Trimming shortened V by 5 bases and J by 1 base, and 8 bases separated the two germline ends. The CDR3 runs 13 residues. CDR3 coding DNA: TGTGCCAGCAGTATACAGGAGAACACTGAAGCTTTCTTT. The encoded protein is CASSIQENTEAFF.

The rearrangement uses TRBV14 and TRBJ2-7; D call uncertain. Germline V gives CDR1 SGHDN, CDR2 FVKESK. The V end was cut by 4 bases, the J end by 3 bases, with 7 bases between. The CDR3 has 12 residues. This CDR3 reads CASSPANYEQYF. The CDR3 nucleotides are TGTGCCAGCAGCCCCGCTAACTACGAGCAGTACTTC.

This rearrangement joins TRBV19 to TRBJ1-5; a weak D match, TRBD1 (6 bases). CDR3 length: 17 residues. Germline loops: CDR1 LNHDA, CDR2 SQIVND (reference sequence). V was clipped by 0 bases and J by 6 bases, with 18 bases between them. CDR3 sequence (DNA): TGTGCCAGTAGTATAGATAAAGCTAACAGGGTCGGTCAGCCCCAGCATTTT. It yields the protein CASSIDKANRVGQPQHF.

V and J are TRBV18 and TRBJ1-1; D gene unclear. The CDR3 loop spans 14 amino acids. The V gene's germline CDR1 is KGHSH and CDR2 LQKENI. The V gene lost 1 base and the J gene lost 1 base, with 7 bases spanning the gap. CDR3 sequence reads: CASSPHPQNTEAFF. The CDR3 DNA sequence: TGTGCCAGCTCACCACACCCCCAGAACACTGAAGCTTTCTTT.

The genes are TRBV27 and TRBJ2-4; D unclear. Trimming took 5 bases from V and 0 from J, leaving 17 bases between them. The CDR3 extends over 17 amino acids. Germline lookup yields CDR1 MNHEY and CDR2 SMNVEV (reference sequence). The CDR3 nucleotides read TGTGCCAGCAGTCCTCGGATAGTACCTCTAGCCAAAAACATTCAGTACTTC. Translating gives CASSPRIVPLAKNIQYF.

The CDR3 spells CASRPAGSTEAFF. The CDR3 nucleotides are TGTGCCAGCAGACCCGCAGGGAGCACTGAAGCTTTCTTT. The chain uses TRBV28 and TRBJ1-1, with a possible D match to TRBD1 (5 bases). Germline lookup yields CDR1 MDHEN and CDR2 SYDVKM. The CDR3 has 13 residues. V lost 6 bases and J lost 4, with 12 bases in between.

CDR3 residues: CASSLATGGLQPQHF. The CDR3 coding sequence is TGTGCCAGCAGCTTGGCGACAGGGGGCCTACAGCCCCAGCATTTT. This chain links TRBV7-8 with TRBJ1-5; 10 bases are a match to TRBD1. The CDR3 consists of 15 residues. J was trimmed by 7 bases and V by 3 bases; bases with no gene match: 6. Germline assignment: CDR1 SGHVS and CDR2 FQNEAQ.

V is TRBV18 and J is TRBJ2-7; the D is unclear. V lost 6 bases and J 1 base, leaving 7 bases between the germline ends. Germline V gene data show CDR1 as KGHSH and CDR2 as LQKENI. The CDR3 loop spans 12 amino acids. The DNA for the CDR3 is TGTGCCAGCTCGCTTCATTCCTACGAGCAGTACTTC. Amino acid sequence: CASSLHSYEQYF.

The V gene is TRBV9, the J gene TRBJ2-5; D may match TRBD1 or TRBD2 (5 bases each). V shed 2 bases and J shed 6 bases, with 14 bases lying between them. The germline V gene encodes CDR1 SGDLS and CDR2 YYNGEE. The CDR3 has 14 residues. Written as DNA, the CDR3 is TGTGCCAGCAGCGTTGGTGGTGGGACCCAGACCCAGTACTTC. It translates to CASSVGGGTQTQYF.